This T cell receptor (beta chain) was profiled in a study of shared clonotypes between healthy human individuals. Study-level points and caveats: Collection of samples was limited to blood; tissue repertoires likely differ.

Worth noting for this clone: Its target is not known.

Germline V gene lookup returns CDR1 SQVTM and CDR2 ANQGSEA. V was clipped by 5 bases and J by 3 bases; unmatched bases: 5. CDR3 length: 13 residues. Terminally differentiated effector memory CD45RA+ cells were excluded by CCR7 positive selection of CD45RO-negative cells. Only in-frame clones appear in the TCRdb table, and some are missing; sequencing was by immunoSEQ multiplex PCR. The sample lists about 2.1 million clones; 80% to 95% were seen once. Sequenced input: naive CD8+ T cells from PBMCs. The J gene is TRBJ2-7, the V gene TRBV29-1; 9 bases are shared with TRBD1. The source of this sequence is a man between 18 and 29 years old in good health. Some clones in this sample may be carry-over from other donors' samples. CDR3 coding DNA: TGCAGCGTTCCAGGACAGGGGCTCTACGAGCAGTACTTC. It yields the protein CSVPGQGLYEQYF.